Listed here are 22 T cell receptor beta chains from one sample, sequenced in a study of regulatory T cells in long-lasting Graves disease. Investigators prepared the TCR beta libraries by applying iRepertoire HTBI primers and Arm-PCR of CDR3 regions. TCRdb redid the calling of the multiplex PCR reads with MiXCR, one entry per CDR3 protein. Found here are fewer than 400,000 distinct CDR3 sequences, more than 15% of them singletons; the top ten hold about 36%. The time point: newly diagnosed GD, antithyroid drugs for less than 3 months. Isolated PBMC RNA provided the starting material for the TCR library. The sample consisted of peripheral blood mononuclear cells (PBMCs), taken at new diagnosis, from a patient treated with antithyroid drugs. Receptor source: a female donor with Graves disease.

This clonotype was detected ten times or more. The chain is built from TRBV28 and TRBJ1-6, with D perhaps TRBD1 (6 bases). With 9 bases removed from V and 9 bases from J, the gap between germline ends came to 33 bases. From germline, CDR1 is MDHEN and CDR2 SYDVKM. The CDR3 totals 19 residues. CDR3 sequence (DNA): TGTGCCAGAAACAGGGAATTCGACCAAAAACTTCTTGGGAGTTCACCCCTCCACTTT. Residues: CARNREFDQKLLGSSPLHF.

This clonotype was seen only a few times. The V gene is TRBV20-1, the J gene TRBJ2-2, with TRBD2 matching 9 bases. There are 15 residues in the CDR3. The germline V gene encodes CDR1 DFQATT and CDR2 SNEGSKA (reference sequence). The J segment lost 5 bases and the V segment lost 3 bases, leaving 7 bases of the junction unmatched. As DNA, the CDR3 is TGCAGTGCTAGGGCGGGACTAGCCATTACCGGGGAGCTGTTTTTT. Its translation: CSARAGLAITGELFF.

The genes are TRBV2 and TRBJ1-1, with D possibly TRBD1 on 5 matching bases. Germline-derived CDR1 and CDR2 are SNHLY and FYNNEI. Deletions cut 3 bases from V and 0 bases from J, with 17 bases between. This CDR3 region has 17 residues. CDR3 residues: CASSDEAAGKVNTEAFF. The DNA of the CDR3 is TGTGCCAGCAGTGATGAGGCGGCAGGGAAGGTGAACACTGAAGCTTTCTTT. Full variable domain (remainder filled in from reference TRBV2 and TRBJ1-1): EPEVTQTPSHQVTQMGQEVILRCVPISNHLYFYWYRQILGQKVEFLVSFYNNEISEKSEIFDDQFSVERPDGSNFTLKIRSTKLEDSAMYFCASSDEAAGKVNTEAFFGQGTRLTVV.

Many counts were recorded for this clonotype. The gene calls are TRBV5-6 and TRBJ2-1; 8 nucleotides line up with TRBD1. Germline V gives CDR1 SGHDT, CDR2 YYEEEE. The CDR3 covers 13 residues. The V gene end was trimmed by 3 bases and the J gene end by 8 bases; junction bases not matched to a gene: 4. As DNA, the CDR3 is TGTGCCAGCAGCTCAGACAGGGGCTATGAGCAGTTCTTC. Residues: CASSSDRGYEQFF.

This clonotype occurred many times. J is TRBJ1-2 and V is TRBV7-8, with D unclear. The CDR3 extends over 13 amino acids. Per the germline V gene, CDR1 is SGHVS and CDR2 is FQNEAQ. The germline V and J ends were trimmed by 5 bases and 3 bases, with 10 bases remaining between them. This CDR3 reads CASSLSDDYGYTF. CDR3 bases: TGTGCCAGCAGCCTATCGGACGACTATGGCTACACCTTC.

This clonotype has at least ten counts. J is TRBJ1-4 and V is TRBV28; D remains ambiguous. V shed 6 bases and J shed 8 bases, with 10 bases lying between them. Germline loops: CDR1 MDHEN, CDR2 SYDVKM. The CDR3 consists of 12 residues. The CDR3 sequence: CASSPGNEKLFF. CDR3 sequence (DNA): TGTGCCAGCAGCCCCGGTAACGAAAAACTGTTTTTT. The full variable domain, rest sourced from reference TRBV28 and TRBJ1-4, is DVKVTQSSRYLVKRTGEKVFLECVQDMDHENMFWYRQDPGLGLRLIYFSYDVKMKEKGDIPEGYSVSREKKERFSLILESASTNQTSMYLCASSPGNEKLFFGSGTQLSVL.

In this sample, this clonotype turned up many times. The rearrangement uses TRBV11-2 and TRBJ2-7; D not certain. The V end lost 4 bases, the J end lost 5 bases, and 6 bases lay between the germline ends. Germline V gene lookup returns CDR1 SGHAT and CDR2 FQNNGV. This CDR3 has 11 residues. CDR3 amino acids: CASSSSNEQYF. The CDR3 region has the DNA TGTGCCAGCAGCTCCTCAAACGAGCAGTACTTC.

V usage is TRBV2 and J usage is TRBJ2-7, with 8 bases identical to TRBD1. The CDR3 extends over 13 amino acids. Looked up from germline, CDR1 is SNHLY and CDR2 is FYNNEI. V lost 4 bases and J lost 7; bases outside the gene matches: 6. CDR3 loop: CASSGTGLREQYF. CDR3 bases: TGTGCCAGCAGTGGGACAGGGTTGAGGGAGCAGTACTTC.

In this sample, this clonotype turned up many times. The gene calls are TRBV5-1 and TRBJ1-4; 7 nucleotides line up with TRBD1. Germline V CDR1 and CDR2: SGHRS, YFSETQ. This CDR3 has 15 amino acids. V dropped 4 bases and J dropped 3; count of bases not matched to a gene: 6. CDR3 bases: TGCGCCAGCAGCGGCGACAGGGCTGCTAATGAAAAACTGTTTTTT. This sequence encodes CASSGDRAANEKLFF.

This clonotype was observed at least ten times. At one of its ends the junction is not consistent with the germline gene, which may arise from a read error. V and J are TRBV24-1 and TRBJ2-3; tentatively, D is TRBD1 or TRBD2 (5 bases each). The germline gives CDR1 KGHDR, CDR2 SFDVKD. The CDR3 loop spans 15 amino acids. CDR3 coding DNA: TGTGCCACCAGGGATTCGGGACCTTACACAGATACGCAGTATTTT. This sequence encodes CATRDSGPYTDTQYF.

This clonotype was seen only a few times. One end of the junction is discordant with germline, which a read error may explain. In DNA form, the CDR3 reads TGTGCCAGGGGGGCCGGGGGTGAGCAGTCCTTC. Translation: CARGAGGEQSF. V is TRBV9 and J is TRBJ2-1; D possibly uses TRBD1 or TRBD2 (6 bases each). The CDR3 has 11 amino acids. CDR1 is SGDLS and CDR2 is YYNGEE in the germline V gene.

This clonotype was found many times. CDR3 DNA: TGTGCCAGCAGTTTTCCGGGACAGGGCTCTATATCATACAATGAGCAGTTCTTC. Translation gives CASSFPGQGSISYNEQFF. This chain joins TRBV12-3 or TRBV12-4 and TRBJ2-1; TRBD1 agrees at 9 bases. The CDR3 covers 18 residues. V gave up 3 bases and J gave up 4 bases; unmatched junction bases: 13.

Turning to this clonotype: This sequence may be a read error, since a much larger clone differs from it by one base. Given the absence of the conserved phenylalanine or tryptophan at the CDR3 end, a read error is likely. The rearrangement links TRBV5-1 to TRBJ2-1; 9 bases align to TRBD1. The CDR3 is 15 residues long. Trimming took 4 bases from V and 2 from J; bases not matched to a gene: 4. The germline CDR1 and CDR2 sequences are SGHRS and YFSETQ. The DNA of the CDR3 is TGCGCCAGCAGCGCGGGACAGGGTCCCTACAATGAGCAGTTCTAC. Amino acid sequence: CASSAGQGPYNEQFY.

CDR3 region: CASSTGPRTEAFF. The CDR3 nucleotides read TGTGCCAGCAGTACAGGGCCGCGAACTGAAGCTTTCTTT. The chain recombines TRBV25-1 with TRBJ1-1, with a weak D call TRBD1 (6 bases). The V and J ends lost 5 bases and 5 bases respectively, with 12 bases between them. This CDR3 has 13 residues. The germline V gene encodes CDR1 MGHDK and CDR2 SYGVNS.

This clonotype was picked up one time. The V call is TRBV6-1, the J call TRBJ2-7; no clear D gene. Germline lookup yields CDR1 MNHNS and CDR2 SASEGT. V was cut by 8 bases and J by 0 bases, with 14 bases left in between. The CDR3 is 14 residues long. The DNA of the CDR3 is TGTGCCAGCCGCCCCCGGCAGAGCTCCTACGAGCAGTACTTC. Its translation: CASRPRQSSYEQYF.

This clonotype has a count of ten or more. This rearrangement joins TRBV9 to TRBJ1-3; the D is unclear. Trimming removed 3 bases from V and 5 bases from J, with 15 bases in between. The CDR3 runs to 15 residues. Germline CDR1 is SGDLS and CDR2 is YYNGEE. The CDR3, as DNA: TGTGCCAGCAGCGCGTACCAAGTAGGTCGAAACACCATATATTTT. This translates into CASSAYQVGRNTIYF.

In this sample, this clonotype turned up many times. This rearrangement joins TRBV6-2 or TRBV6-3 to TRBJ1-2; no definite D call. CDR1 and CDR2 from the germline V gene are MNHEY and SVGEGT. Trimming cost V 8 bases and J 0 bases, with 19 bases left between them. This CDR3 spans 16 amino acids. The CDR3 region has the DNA TGTGCCAGCTCAAAGAAGAAGAACAGCCCTAACTATGGCTACACCTTC. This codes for CASSKKKNSPNYGYTF.

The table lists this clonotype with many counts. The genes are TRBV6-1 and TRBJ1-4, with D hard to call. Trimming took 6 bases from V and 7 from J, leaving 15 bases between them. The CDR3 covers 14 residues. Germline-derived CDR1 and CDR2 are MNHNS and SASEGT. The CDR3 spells CASRPNPSPEKLFF. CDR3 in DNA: TGTGCCAGCAGACCGAACCCCTCTCCTGAAAAACTGTTTTTT.

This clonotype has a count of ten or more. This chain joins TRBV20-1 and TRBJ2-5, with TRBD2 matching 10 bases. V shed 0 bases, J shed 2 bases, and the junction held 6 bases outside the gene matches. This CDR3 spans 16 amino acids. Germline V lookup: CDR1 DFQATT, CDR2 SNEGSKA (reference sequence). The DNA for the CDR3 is TGCAGTGCTAGAGATGTAACTAGCGGGAAACAAGAGACCCAGTACTTC. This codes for CSARDVTSGKQETQYF.

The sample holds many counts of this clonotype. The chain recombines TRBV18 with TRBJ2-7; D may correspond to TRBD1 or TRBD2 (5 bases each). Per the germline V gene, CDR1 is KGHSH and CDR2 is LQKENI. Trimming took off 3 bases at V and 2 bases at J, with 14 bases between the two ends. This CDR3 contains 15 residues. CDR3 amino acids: CASSPSLWGTYEQYF. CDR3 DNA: TGTGCCAGCTCACCGTCCCTATGGGGGACCTACGAGCAGTACTTC. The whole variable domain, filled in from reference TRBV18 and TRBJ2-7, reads NAGVMQNPRHLVRRRGQEARLRCSPMKGHSHVYWYRQLPEEGLKFMVYLQKENIIDESGMPKERFSAEFPKEGPSILRIQQVVRGDSAAYFCASSPSLWGTYEQYFGPGTRLTVT.

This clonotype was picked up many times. The CDR3 is CASSLVVRGPGPHEQFF. The CDR3 bases are TGTGCCAGCAGCTTAGTAGTCCGAGGTCCAGGACCCCATGAGCAGTTCTTC. The chain combines TRBV11-2 with TRBJ2-1; no clear D gene. The CDR3 has 17 residues. Deletions cut 1 base from V and 8 bases from J, with 21 bases between. CDR1 SGHAT and CDR2 FQNNGV come from the germline V gene.

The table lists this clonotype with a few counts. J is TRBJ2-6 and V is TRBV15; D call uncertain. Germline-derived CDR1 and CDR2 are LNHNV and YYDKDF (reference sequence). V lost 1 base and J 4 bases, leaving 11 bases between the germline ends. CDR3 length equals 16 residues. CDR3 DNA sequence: TGTGCCACCAGCAGAGGAACGTCTCTGGGGGCCAACGTCCTGACTTTC. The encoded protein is CATSRGTSLGANVLTF. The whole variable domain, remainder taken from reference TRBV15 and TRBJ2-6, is DAMVIQNPRYQVTQFGKPVTLSCSQTLNHNVMYWYQQKSSQAPKLLFHYYDKDFNNEADTPDNFQSRRPNTSFCFLDIRSPGLGDTAMYLCATSRGTSLGANVLTFGAGSRLTVL.